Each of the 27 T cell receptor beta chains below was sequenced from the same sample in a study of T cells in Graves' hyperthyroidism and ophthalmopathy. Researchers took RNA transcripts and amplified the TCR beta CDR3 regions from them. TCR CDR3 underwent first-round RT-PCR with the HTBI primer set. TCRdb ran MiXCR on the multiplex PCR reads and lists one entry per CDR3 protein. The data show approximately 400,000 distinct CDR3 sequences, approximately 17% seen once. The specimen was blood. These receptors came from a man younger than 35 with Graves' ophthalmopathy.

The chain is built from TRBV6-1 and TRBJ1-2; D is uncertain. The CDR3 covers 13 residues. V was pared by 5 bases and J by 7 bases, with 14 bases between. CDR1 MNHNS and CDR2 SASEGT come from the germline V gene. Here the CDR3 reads CASSRRGARGYTF. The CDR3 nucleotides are TGTGCCAGCAGTCGTCGGGGAGCTCGTGGCTACACCTTC.

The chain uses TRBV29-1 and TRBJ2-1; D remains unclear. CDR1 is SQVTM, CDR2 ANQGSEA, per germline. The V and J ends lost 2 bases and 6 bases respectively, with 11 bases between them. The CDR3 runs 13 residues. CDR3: CSVELTLGNEQFF. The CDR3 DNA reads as TGCAGCGTTGAATTGACTCTGGGCAATGAGCAGTTCTTC.

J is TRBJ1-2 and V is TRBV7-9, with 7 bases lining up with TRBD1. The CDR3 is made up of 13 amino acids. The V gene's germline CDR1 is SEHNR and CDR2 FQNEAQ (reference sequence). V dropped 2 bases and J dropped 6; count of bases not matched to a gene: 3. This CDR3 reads CASSLQGEDGYTF. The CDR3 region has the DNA TGTGCCAGCAGCTTACAGGGGGAGGATGGCTACACCTTC.

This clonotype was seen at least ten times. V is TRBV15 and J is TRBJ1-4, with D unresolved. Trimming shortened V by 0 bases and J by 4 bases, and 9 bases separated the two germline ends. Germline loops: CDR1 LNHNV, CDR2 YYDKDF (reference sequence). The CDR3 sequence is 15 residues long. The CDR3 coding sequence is TGTGCCACCAGCAGAGATAAGGGTTTTAATGAAAAACTGTTTTTT. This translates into CATSRDKGFNEKLFF.

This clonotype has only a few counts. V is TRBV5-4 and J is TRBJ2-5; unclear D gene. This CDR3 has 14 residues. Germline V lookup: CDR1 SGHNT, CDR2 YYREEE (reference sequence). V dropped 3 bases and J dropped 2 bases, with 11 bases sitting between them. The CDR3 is CASSSPSTQETQYF. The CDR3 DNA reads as TGTGCCAGCAGCTCCCCTAGTACTCAAGAGACCCAGTACTTC. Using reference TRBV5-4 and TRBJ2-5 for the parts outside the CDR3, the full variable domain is ETGVTQSPTHLIKTRGQQVTLRCSSQSGHNTVSWYQQALGQGPQFIFQYYREEENGRGNFPPRFSGLQFPNYSSELNVNALELDDSALYLCASSSPSTQETQYFGPGTRLLVL.

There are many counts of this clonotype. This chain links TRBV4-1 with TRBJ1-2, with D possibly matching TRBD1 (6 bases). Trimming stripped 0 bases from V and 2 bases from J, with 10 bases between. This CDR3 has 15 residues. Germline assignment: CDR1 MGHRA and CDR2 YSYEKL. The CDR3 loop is CASSQERTVNYGYTF. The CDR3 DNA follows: TGCGCCAGCAGCCAAGAAAGGACAGTCAACTATGGCTACACCTTC.

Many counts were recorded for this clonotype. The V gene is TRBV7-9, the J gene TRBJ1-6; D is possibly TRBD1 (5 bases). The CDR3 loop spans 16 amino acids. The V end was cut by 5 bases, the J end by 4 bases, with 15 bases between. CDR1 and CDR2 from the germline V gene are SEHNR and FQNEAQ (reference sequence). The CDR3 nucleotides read TGTGCCAGCAGCGAAAAGGGGCCCAAATATAATTCACCCCTCCACTTT. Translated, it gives CASSEKGPKYNSPLHF. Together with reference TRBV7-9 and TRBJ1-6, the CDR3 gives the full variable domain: DTGVSQNPRHKITKRGQNVTFRCDPISEHNRLYWYRQTLGQGPEFLTYFQNEAQLEKSRLLSDRFSAERPKGSFSTLEIQRTEQGDSAMYLCASSEKGPKYNSPLHFGNGTRLTVT.

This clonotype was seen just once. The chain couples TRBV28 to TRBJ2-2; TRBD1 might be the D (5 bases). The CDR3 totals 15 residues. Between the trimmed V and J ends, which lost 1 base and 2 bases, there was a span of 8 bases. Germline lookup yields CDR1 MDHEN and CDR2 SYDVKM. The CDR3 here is CASSLLRGNTGELFF. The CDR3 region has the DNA TGTGCCAGCAGTTTATTAAGGGGTAACACCGGGGAGCTGTTTTTT.

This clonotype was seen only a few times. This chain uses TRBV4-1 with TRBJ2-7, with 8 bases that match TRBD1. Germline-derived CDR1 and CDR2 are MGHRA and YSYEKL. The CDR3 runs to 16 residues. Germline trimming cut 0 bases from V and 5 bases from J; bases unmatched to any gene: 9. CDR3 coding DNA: TGCGCCAGCAGCCAAGACCCCGGGACAGGCGCAGACGAGCAGTACTTC. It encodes CASSQDPGTGADEQYF.

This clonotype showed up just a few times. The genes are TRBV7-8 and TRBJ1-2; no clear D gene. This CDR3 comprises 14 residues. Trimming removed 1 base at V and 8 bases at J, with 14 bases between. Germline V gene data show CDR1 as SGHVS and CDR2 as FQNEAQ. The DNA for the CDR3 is TGTGCCAGCAGCTTAGGTCCCTTTGAGTTAGGCTACACCTTC. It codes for CASSLGPFELGYTF.

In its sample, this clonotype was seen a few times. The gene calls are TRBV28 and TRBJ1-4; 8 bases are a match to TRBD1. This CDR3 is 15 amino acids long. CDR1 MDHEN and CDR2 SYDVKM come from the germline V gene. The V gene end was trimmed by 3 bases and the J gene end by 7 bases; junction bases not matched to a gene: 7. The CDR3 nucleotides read TGTGCCAGCAGTTTTCCGGGACAGGCCGGTGAAAAACTGTTTTTT. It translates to CASSFPGQAGEKLFF.

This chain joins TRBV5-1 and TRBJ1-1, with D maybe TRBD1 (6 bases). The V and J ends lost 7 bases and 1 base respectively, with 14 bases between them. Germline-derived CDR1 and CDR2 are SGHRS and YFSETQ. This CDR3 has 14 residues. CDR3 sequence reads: CASWSRGGNTEAFF. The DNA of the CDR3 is TGCGCCAGCTGGAGCAGGGGCGGGAACACTGAAGCTTTCTTT.

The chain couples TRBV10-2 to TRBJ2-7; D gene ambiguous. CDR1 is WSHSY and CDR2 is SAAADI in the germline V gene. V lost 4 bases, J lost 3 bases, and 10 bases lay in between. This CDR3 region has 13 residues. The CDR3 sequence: CASSGLLLYEQYF. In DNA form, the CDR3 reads TGCGCCAGCAGTGGGTTGCTGCTCTACGAGCAGTACTTC.

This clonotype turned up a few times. Here the CDR3 DNA reads TGTGCCAGTGGACGAGGGGAGACTAGAGCTGGTTATGAGCAGTTCTTC. Amino acid sequence: CASGRGETRAGYEQFF. This rearrangement joins TRBV7-8 to TRBJ2-1; perhaps TRBD2 as D (6 bases). The CDR3 is made up of 16 amino acids. V lost 9 bases and J lost 8, with 26 bases in between. Germline V gives CDR1 SGHVS, CDR2 FQNEAQ. Based on the CDR3 plus reference TRBV7-8 and TRBJ2-1, the full variable domain is GAGVSQSPRYKVAKRGQDVALRCDPISGHVSLFWYQQALGQGPEFLTYFQNEAQLDKSGLPSDRFFAERPEGSVSTLKIQRTQQEDSAVYLCASGRGETRAGYEQFFGPGTRLTVL.

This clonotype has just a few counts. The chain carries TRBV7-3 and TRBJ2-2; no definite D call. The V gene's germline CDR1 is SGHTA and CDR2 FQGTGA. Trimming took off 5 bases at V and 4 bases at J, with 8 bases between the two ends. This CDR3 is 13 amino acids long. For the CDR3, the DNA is TGTGCCAGCAGCCACAGCTCCACCGGGGAGCTGTTTTTT. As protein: CASSHSSTGELFF.

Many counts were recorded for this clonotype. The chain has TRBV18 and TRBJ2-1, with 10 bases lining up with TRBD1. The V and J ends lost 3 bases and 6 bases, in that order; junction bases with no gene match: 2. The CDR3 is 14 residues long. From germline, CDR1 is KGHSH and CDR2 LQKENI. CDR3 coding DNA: TGTGCCAGCTCACCGGGACAGGGGATCAATGAGCAGTTCTTC. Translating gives CASSPGQGINEQFF.

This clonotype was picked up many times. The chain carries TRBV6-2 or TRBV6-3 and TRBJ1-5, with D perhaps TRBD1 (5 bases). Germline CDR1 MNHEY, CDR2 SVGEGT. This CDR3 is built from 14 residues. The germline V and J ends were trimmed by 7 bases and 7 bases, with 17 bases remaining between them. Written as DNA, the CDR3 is TGTGCCAGCACCCACGCGGCAGGGATGCAGCCCCAGCATTTT. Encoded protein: CASTHAAGMQPQHF.

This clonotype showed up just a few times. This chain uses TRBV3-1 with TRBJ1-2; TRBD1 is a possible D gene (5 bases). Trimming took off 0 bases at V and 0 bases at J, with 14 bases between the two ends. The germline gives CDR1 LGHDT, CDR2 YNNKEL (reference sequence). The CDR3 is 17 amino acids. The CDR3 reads CASSQDLGQGANYGYTF. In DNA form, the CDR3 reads TGTGCCAGCAGCCAAGATCTGGGGCAGGGAGCTAACTATGGCTACACCTTC.

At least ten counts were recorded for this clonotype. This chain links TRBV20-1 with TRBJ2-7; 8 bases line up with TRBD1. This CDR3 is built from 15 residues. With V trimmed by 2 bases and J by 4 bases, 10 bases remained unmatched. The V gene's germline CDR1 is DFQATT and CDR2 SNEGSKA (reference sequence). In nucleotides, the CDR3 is TGCAGTGCTAGATCCTACGACAGGGGAAGGTACGAGCAGTACTTC. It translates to CSARSYDRGRYEQYF.

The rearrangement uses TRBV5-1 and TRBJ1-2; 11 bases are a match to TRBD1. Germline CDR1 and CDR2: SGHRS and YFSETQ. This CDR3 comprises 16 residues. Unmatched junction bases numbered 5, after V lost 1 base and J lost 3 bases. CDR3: CASSLSPGQGDYGYTF. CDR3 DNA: TGCGCCAGCAGCTTGTCTCCGGGACAGGGGGACTATGGCTACACCTTC.

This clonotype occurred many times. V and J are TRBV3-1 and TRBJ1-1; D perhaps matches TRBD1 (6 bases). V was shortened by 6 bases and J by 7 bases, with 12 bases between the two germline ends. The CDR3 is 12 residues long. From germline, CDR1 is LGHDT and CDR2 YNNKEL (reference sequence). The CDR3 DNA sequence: TGTGCCAGCAGACTAGGGGGGGGTGAAGCTTTCTTT. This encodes CASRLGGGEAFF.

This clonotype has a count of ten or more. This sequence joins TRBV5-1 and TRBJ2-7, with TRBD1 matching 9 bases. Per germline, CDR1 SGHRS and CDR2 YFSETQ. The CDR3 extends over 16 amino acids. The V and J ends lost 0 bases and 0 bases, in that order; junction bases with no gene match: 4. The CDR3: CASSLVETGGSYEQYF. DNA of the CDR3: TGCGCCAGCAGCTTGGTTGAGACAGGGGGCTCCTACGAGCAGTACTTC.

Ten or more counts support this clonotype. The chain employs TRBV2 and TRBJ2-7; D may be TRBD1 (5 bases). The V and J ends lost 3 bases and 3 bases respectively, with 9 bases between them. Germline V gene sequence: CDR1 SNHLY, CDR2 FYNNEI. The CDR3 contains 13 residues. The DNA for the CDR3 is TGTGCCAGCAGTGAGGGGCAGGTCTACGAGCAGTACTTC. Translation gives CASSEGQVYEQYF.

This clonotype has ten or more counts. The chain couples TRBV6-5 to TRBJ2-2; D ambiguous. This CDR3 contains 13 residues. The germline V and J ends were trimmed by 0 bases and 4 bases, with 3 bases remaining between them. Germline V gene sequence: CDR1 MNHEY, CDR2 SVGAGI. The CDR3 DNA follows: TGTGCCAGCAGTTACTCACCCACCGGGGAGCTGTTTTTT. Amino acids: CASSYSPTGELFF.

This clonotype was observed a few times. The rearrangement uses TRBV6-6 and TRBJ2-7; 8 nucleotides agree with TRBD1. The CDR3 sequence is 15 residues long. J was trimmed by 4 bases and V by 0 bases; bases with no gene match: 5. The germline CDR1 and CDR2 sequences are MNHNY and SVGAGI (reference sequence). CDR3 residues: CASSYSKQGGYEQYF. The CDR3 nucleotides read TGTGCCAGCAGTTACTCGAAACAGGGGGGATACGAGCAGTACTTC.

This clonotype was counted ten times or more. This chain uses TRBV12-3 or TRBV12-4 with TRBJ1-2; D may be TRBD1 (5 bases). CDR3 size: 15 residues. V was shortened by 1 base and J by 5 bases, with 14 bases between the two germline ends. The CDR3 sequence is CASSLGGPGGYGYTF. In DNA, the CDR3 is TGTGCCAGCAGTTTAGGGGGCCCCGGAGGGTATGGCTACACCTTC.

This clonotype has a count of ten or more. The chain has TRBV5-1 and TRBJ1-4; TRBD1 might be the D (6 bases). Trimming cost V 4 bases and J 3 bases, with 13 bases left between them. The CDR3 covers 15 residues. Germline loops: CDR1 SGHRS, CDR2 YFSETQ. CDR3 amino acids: CASSPLGAANEKLFF. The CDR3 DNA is TGCGCCAGCAGCCCTCTGGGGGCGGCTAATGAAAAACTGTTTTTT.